A single sample gave rise to the 21 T cell receptor beta chains below, sequenced in a study of blood T cell repertoires in COVID-19. Repertoires were generated with immunoSEQ multiplex PCR, while TCRdb's copy carries only in-frame clones and drops some. The table includes some 45,000 clones, 80% to 95% detected once. Sequencing used peripheral blood. The receptors here all came from a human donor in a cohort sampled during active COVID-19.

This clone was picked up one time. The chain links TRBV7-2 to TRBJ1-3; maybe TRBD1 (5 bases). The CDR3 is 14 amino acids. Per germline, CDR1 SGHTA and CDR2 FQGNSA. V was trimmed by 4 bases and J by 2 bases, leaving 9 bases between them. The chain's CDR3 is CASSSGYPGNTIYF. The CDR3 bases are TGTGCCAGCAGCTCAGGGTATCCTGGAAACACCATATATTTT.

The chain combines TRBV29-1 with TRBJ2-5, with TRBD1 matching 9 bases. The CDR3 extends over 12 amino acids. Germline V lookup: CDR1 SQVTM, CDR2 ANQGSEA. J was trimmed by 5 bases and V by 6 bases; bases with no gene match: 4. The DNA for the CDR3 is TGCAGCGTAGACAGGGGGACGGAGACCCAGTACTTC. It yields the protein CSVDRGTETQYF.

The chain's CDR3 is CASTLHSGEQPQHF. The DNA of the CDR3 is TGTGCCAGTACGTTGCACTCAGGGGAACAGCCCCAGCATTTT. V gene TRBV19 combines with J gene TRBJ1-5; D may be TRBD1 (6 bases). Trimming removed 7 bases at V and 7 bases at J, with 17 bases between. This CDR3 spans 14 amino acids. CDR1 LNHDA and CDR2 SQIVND come from the germline V gene (reference sequence).

The chain carries TRBV5-6 and TRBJ2-5, with D uncertain. Germline CDR1 is SGHDT and CDR2 is YYEEEE. The CDR3 covers 15 residues. Trimming removed 2 bases from V and 1 base from J, with 12 bases in between. The CDR3 bases are TGTGCCAGCAGCTTTGTTGGCCAATCCCAAGAGACCCAGTACTTC. Amino acid sequence: CASSFVGQSQETQYF.

The chain carries TRBV3-1 (or the pseudogene TRBV3-2) and TRBJ2-4, with TRBD2 identical over 7 bases. The J segment lost 12 bases and the V segment lost 1 base, leaving 3 bases of the junction unmatched. Germline V gene data show CDR1 as LGHDT and CDR2 as YNNKEL (reference sequence). This CDR3 is built from 12 residues. CDR3 DNA: TGTGCCAGCAGCCAAGCTCAGCGGGGTCAGTACTTC. This sequence encodes CASSQAQRGQYF.

The table lists this clone with a count of one. The chain employs TRBV5-6 and TRBJ1-1; D gene ambiguous. CDR1 and CDR2 from the germline V gene are SGHDT and YYEEEE. The CDR3 sequence is 14 residues long. Deletions cut 3 bases from V and 2 bases from J, with 11 bases between. In nucleotides, the CDR3 is TGTGCCAGCAGCTCGGAACGGGGTAACACTGAAGCTTTCTTT. This gives the protein CASSSERGNTEAFF.

V gene TRBV4-2 combines with J gene TRBJ2-5; no clear D gene. There are 16 residues in the CDR3. Germline values: CDR1 LGHNA, CDR2 YNFKEQ. V was shortened by 1 base and J by 1 base, with 13 bases between the two germline ends. In DNA form, the CDR3 reads TGTGCCAGCAGCCAAGCGCTCAGATCCTCCCAAGAGACCCAGTACTTC. Protein product: CASSQALRSSQETQYF.

DNA of the CDR3: TGTGCCAGCACCGTGCGTTGGGGGCCTGCTAACTATGGCTACACCTTC. Protein: CASTVRWGPANYGYTF. The chain combines TRBV11-2 with TRBJ1-2, with a tentative D call TRBD1 (6 bases). The CDR3 sequence is 16 residues long. The V end was cut by 7 bases, the J end by 0 bases, with 18 bases between. The germline V gene encodes CDR1 SGHAT and CDR2 FQNNGV.

The genes are TRBV5-6 and TRBJ1-3; TRBD1 aligns across 7 bases. CDR1 is SGHDT and CDR2 is YYEEEE in the germline V gene. V dropped 6 bases and J dropped 4; count of bases not matched to a gene: 7. The CDR3 runs 14 residues. As DNA, the CDR3 is TGTGCCAGCAACTACAGGGGTCCAGGAAACACCATATATTTT. This sequence encodes CASNYRGPGNTIYF. Together with reference TRBV5-6 and TRBJ1-3, the CDR3 gives the full variable domain: DAGVTQSPTHLIKTRGQQVTLRCSPKSGHDTVSWYQQALGQGPQFIFQYYEEEERQRGNFPDRFSGHQFPNYSSELNVNALLLGDSALYLCASNYRGPGNTIYFGEGSWLTVV.

This clone was detected only once. The junction departs from germline at one end; a sequencing error may be responsible. Other DNA sequences from this sample encode an identical CDR3 as well. This chain links TRBV7-8 with TRBJ1-1; 7 nucleotides match TRBD1. Looked up from germline, CDR1 is SGHVS and CDR2 is FQNEAQ. The CDR3 is 14 residues long. The CDR3 bases are TGTGCCAGTAGCTTGGGGACAGCGAACACTGAAGCTTTCTTT. This sequence encodes CASSLGTANTEAFF. Combining the CDR3 with reference TRBV7-8 and TRBJ1-1 gives the whole variable domain GAGVSQSPRYKVAKRGQDVALRCDPISGHVSLFWYQQALGQGPEFLTYFQNEAQLDKSGLPSDRFFAERPEGSVSTLKIQRTQQEDSAVYLCASSLGTANTEAFFGQGTRLTVV.

A few counts support this clone. V gene TRBV5-6 combines with J gene TRBJ1-3; TRBD1 matches 7 bases. From germline, CDR1 is SGHDT and CDR2 YYEEEE. V shed 0 bases and J 3 bases; nucleotides not matched to a gene: 6. The CDR3 consists of 16 residues. The CDR3 DNA reads TGTGCCAGCAGCTTGGACAGGGGCGCCGGTGGAAACACCATATATTTT. This translates into CASSLDRGAGGNTIYF.

The CDR3 sequence is CASSWQGGANSPLHF. The CDR3 DNA reads TGTGCCAGCAGCTGGCAGGGGGGAGCTAATTCACCCCTCCACTTT. The V gene is TRBV5-4, the J gene TRBJ1-6; 7 bases agree with TRBD1. Germline V gene lookup returns CDR1 SGHNT and CDR2 YYREEE (reference sequence). Unmatched junction bases numbered 6, after V lost 3 bases and J lost 6 bases. The CDR3 totals 15 residues. Together with reference TRBV5-4 and TRBJ1-6, the CDR3 gives the full variable domain: ETGVTQSPTHLIKTRGQQVTLRCSSQSGHNTVSWYQQALGQGPQFIFQYYREEENGRGNFPPRFSGLQFPNYSSELNVNALELDDSALYLCASSWQGGANSPLHFGNGTRLTVT.

The chain employs TRBV5-1 and TRBJ2-1; TRBD2 is a possible D gene (6 bases). The germline V gene encodes CDR1 SGHRS and CDR2 YFSETQ. V lost 4 bases, J lost 1 base, and 12 bases lay in between. The CDR3 length is 15 residues. CDR3 in DNA: TGCGCCAGCAGCGAGACTAGTGTATCCTACAATGAGCAGTTCTTC. As protein: CASSETSVSYNEQFF.

The chain links TRBV13 to TRBJ2-2; 8 bases are shared with TRBD1. The CDR3 is 18 amino acids. Trimming cost V 4 bases and J 7 bases; bases outside gene matches: 17. Germline assignment: CDR1 PRHDT and CDR2 FYEKMQ (reference sequence). The CDR3 spells CASSYPTPAGGKVGELFF. CDR3 bases: TGTGCCAGCAGCTACCCCACCCCCGCAGGGGGCAAGGTCGGGGAGCTGTTTTTT.

This chain joins TRBV6-5 and TRBJ2-7; D is undetermined. Deletions cut 7 bases from V and 0 bases from J, with 10 bases between. The germline V gene has CDR1 MNHEY and CDR2 SVGAGI. The CDR3 is 13 residues long. CDR3 amino acids: CASIRSSSYEQYF. CDR3 DNA sequence: TGTGCCAGCATACGTTCGAGCTCCTACGAGCAGTACTTC.

The J gene is TRBJ1-2, the V gene TRBV10-3; 8 bases agree with TRBD1. The CDR3 spans 16 residues. With V trimmed by 2 bases and J by 1 base, 6 bases remained unmatched. Germline lookup yields CDR1 ENHRY and CDR2 SYGVKD. CDR3 loop: CAISEPGQALNYGYTF. The CDR3 DNA reads TGTGCCATCAGTGAGCCGGGACAGGCTCTTAACTATGGCTACACCTTC.

The V and J genes are TRBV5-4 and TRBJ2-7, with D maybe TRBD2 (6 bases). V shed 2 bases and J shed 7 bases, with 16 bases lying between them. The V gene's germline CDR1 is SGHNT and CDR2 YYREEE (reference sequence). The CDR3 is 14 amino acids. The DNA for the CDR3 is TGTGCCAGCAGCTTTTCCGGGGGATCGCGGGAGCAGTACTTC. This translates into CASSFSGGSREQYF.

For this clone: The sample carries other DNA sequences with the same CDR3. This rearrangement joins TRBV29-1 to TRBJ1-1; 9 bases align to TRBD1. Germline V lookup: CDR1 SQVTM, CDR2 ANQGSEA. V lost 7 bases and J lost 8; bases outside the gene matches: 5. The CDR3 is made up of 11 amino acids. In DNA form, the CDR3 reads TGCAGCGCCCGGGACAGGGTCGAAGCTTTCTTT. Protein: CSARDRVEAFF.

This clone was recorded only once. The rearrangement joins TRBV5-6 to TRBJ2-1; D is ambiguous. Trimming took 2 bases from V and 4 from J, leaving 7 bases between them. Germline CDR1 reads SGHDT; CDR2 reads YYEEEE. This CDR3 spans 13 amino acids. The CDR3: CASSFGIYNEQFF. CDR3 DNA: TGTGCCAGCAGCTTTGGCATTTACAATGAGCAGTTCTTC. Full variable domain (rest looked up from reference TRBV5-6 and TRBJ2-1): DAGVTQSPTHLIKTRGQQVTLRCSPKSGHDTVSWYQQALGQGPQFIFQYYEEEERQRGNFPDRFSGHQFPNYSSELNVNALLLGDSALYLCASSFGIYNEQFFGPGTRLTVL.

V usage is TRBV28 and J usage is TRBJ1-5; 9 bases agree with TRBD1. Germline CDR1 MDHEN, CDR2 SYDVKM. Germline trimming cut 5 bases from V and 4 bases from J; bases unmatched to any gene: 6. The CDR3 sequence is 15 residues long. The CDR3 nucleotides are TGTGCCAGCAGTCCGACAGGGGGAAGGAATCAGCCCCAGCATTTT. Amino acid sequence: CASSPTGGRNQPQHF. The whole variable domain, remainder taken from reference TRBV28 and TRBJ1-5, is DVKVTQSSRYLVKRTGEKVFLECVQDMDHENMFWYRQDPGLGLRLIYFSYDVKMKEKGDIPEGYSVSREKKERFSLILESASTNQTSMYLCASSPTGGRNQPQHFGDGTRLSIL.

The chain joins TRBV12-2 to TRBJ1-6; the table's TRBD1 call for D was not verified on the DNA. TRBV12-2 is listed as a pseudogene. The CDR3 is 16 residues long. CDR3 protein: CASRLARDRGISPLHF. The CDR3 DNA sequence: TGTGCAAGTCGCTTAGCGCGGGACAGGGGAATTTCACCCCTCCACTTT.